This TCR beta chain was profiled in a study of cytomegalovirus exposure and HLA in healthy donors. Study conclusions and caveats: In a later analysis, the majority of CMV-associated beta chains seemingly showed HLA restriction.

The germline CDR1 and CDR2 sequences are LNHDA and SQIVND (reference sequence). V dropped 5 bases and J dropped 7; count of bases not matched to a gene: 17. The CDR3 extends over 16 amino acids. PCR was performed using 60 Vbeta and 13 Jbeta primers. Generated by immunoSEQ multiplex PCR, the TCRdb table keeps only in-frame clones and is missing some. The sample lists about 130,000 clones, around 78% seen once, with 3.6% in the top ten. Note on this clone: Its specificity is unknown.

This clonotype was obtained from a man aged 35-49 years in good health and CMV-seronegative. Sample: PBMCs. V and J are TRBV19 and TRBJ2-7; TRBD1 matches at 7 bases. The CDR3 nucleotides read TGTGCCAGTAGTCCGATCGGGACAGCGGATTCGGGGGAGCAGTACTTC. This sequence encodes CASSPIGTADSGEQYF.